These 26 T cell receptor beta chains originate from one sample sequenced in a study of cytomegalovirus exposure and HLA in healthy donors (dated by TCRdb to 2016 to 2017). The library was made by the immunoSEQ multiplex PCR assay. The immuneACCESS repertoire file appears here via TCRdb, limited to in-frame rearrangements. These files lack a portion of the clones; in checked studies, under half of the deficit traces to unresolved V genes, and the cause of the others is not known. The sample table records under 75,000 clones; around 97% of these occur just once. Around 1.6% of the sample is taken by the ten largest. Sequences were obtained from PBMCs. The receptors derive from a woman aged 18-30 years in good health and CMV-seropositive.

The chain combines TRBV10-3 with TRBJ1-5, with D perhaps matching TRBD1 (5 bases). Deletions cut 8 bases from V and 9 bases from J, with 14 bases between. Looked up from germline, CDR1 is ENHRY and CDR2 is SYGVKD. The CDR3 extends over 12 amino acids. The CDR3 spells CAISTERGPQHF. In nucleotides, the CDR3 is TGTGCCATCTCGACAGAAAGGGGGCCCCAGCATTTT.

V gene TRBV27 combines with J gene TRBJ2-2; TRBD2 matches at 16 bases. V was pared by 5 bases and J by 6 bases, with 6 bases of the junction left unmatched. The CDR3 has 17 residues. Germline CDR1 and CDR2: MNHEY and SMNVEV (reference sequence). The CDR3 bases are TGTGCCAGCAGTGCTCCGGGACTAGCGGGAGGGCCCGGGGAGCTGTTTTTT. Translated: CASSAPGLAGGPGELFF.

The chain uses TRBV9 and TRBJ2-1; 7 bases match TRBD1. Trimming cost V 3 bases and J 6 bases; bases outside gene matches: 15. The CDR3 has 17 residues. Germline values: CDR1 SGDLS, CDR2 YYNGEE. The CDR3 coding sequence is TGTGCCAGCAGCGCTTCGGGATCAGGGGGATGGGGCAATGAGCAGTTCTTC. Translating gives CASSASGSGGWGNEQFF.

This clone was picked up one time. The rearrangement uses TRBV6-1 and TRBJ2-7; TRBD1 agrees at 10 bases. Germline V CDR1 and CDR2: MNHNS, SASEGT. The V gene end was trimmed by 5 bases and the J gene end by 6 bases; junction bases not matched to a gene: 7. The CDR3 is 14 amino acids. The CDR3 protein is CASSTRQGASEQYF. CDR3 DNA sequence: TGTGCCAGCAGTACCCGACAGGGGGCTAGCGAGCAGTACTTC.

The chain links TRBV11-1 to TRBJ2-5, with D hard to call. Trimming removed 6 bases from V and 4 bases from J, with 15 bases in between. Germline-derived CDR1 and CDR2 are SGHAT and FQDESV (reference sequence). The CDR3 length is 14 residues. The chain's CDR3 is CASRRTEEGETQYF. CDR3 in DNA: TGTGCCAGCAGGCGCACAGAAGAAGGAGAGACCCAGTACTTC.

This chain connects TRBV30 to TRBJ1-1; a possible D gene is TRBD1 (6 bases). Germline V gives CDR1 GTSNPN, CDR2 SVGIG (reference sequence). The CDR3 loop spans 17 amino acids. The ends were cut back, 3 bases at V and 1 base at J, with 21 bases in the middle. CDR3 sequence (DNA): TGTGCCTGGAGAGAGGGGGAGATCGTGGGTTGGAACACTGAAGCTTTCTTT. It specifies CAWREGEIVGWNTEAFF. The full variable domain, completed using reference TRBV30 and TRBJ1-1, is SQTIHQWPATLVQPVGSPLSLECTVEGTSNPNLYWYRQAAGRGLQLLFYSVGIGQISSEVPQNLSASRPQDRQFILSSKKLLLSDSGFYLCAWREGEIVGWNTEAFFGQGTRLTVV.

The CDR3, as DNA: TGCGCCAGCAGTGAGCTTCGGACTAGCGGGGAGACCCAGTACTTC. It codes for CASSELRTSGETQYF. The chain employs TRBV10-2 and TRBJ2-5; TRBD2 aligns across 11 bases. Germline assignment: CDR1 WSHSY and CDR2 SAAADI. There are 15 residues in the CDR3. J gave up 5 bases and V 2 bases, and 4 bases lay outside the gene matches.

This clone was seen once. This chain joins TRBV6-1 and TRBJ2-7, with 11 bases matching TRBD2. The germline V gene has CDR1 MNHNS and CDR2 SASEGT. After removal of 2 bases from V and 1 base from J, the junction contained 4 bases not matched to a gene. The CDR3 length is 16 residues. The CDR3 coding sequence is TGTGCCAGCAGTGAATCAATAGCGGGAGGGTCCTACGAGCAGTACTTC. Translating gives CASSESIAGGSYEQYF.

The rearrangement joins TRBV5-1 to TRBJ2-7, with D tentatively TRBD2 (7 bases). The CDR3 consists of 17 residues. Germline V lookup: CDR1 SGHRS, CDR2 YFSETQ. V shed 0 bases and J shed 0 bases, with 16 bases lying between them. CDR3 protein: CASSLEGGGRLSYEQYF. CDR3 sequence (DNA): TGCGCCAGCAGCTTGGAGGGCGGGGGCCGACTCTCCTACGAGCAGTACTTC.

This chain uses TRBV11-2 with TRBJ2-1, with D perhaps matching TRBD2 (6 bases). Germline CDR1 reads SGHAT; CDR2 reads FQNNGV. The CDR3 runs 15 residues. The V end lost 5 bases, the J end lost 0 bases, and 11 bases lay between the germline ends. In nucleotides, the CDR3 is TGTGCCAGCAGCCCGGGGACTCGCTCCTACAATGAGCAGTTCTTC. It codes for CASSPGTRSYNEQFF.

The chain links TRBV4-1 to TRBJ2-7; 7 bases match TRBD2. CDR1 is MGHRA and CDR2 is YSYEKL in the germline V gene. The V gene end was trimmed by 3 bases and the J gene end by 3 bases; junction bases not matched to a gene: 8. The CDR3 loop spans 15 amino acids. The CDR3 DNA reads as TGCGCCAGCAGCCAGGGGGGGGACGATGGCTACGAGCAGTACTTC. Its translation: CASSQGGDDGYEQYF.

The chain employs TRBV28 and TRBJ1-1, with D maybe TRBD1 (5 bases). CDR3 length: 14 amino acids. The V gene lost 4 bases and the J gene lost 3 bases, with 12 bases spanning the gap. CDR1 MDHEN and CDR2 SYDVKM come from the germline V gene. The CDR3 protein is CASSSDGGDTEAFF. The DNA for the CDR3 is TGTGCCAGCAGTTCAGACGGGGGAGACACTGAAGCTTTCTTT.

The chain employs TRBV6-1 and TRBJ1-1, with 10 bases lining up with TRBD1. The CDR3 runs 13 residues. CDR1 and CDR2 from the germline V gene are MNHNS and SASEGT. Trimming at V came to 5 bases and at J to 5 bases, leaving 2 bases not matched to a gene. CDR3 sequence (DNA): TGTGCCAGCAGTTGGACAGGGGGGACTGAAGCTTTCTTT. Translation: CASSWTGGTEAFF.

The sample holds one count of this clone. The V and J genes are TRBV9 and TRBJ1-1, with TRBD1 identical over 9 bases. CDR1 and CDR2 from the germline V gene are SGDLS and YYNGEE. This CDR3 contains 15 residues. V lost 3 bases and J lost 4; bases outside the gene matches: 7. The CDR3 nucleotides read TGTGCCAGCAGCGAACAGGGGGCTCGGGGCACTGAAGCTTTCTTT. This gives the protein CASSEQGARGTEAFF.

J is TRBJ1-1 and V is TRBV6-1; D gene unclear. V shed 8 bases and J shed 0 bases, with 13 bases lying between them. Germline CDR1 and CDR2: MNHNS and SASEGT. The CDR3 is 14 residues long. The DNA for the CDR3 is TGTGCCAGCCAGTCGCCCCCCATGAACACTGAAGCTTTCTTT. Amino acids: CASQSPPMNTEAFF.

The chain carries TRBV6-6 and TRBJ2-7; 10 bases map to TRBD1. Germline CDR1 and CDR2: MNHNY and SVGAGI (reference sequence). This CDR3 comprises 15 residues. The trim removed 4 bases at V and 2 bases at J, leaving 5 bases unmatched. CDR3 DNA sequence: TGTGCCAGCAGTTGGCGGGACAGGGGCACCTACGAGCAGTACTTC. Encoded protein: CASSWRDRGTYEQYF.

CDR3 coding DNA: TGCGCCAGCAGCTTGGCACCCTCGGCTGAAGCTTTCTTT. Its translation: CASSLAPSAEAFF. The gene calls are TRBV5-1 and TRBJ1-1; D is ambiguous. From germline, CDR1 is SGHRS and CDR2 YFSETQ. The CDR3 covers 13 residues. The V end lost 0 bases, the J end lost 6 bases, and 9 bases lay between the germline ends.

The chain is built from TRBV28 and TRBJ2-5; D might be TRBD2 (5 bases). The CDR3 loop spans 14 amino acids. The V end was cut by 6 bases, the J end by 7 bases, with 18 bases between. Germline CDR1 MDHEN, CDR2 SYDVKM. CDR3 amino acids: CASSPLAQGGTQYF. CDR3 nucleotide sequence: TGTGCCAGCAGCCCCCTAGCTCAAGGCGGGACCCAGTACTTC.

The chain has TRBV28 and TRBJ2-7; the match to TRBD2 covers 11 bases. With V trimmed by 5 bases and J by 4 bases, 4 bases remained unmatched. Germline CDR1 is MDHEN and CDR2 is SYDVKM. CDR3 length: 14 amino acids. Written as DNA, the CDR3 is TGTGCCAGCAGTGTGACTAGCGGGGCGTACGAGCAGTACTTC. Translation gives CASSVTSGAYEQYF.

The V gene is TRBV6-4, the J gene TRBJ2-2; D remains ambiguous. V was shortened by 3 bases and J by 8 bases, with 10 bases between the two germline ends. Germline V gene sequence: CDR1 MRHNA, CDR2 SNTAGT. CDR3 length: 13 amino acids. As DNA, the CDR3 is TGTGCCAGCAGTGAGGGCCCAGTAGGGGAGCTGTTTTTT. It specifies CASSEGPVGELFF.

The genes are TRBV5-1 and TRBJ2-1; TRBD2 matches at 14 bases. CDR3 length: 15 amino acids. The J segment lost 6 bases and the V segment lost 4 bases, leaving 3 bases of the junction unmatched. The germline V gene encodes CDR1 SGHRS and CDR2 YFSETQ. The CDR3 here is CASSPGLAGVNEQFF. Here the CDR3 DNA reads TGCGCCAGCAGCCCGGGACTAGCGGGAGTCAATGAGCAGTTCTTC.

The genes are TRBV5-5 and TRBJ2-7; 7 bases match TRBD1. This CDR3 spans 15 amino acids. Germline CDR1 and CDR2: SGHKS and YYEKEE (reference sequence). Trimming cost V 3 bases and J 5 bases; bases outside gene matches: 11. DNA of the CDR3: TGTGCCAGCAGCTCGGATAAGGGGGCCCACCACGAGCAGTACTTC. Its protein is CASSSDKGAHHEQYF. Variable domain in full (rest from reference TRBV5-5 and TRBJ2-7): DAGVTQSPTHLIKTRGQQVTLRCSPISGHKSVSWYQQVLGQGPQFIFQYYEKEERGRGNFPDRFSARQFPNYSSELNVNALLLGDSALYLCASSSDKGAHHEQYFGPGTRLTVT.

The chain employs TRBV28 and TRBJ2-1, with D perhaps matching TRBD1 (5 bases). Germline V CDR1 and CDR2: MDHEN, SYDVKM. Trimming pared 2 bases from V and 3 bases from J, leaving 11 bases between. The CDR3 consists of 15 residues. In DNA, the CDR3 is TGTGCCAGCAGTTTAGGTCAGGGTCACTACAATGAGCAGTTCTTC. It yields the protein CASSLGQGHYNEQFF.

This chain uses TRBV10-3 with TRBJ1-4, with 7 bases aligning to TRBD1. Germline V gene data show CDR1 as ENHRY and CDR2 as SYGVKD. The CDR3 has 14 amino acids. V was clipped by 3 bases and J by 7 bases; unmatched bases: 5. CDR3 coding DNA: TGTGCCATCAGTGATCCGGCAGGGGGTGAAAAACTGTTTTTT. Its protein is CAISDPAGGEKLFF.

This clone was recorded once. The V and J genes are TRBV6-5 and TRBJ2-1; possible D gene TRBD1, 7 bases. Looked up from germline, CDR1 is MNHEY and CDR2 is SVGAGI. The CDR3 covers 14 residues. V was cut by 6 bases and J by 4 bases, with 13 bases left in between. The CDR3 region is CASSRGDVYNEQFF. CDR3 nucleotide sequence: TGTGCCAGCAGCAGGGGGGACGTTTACAATGAGCAGTTCTTC.

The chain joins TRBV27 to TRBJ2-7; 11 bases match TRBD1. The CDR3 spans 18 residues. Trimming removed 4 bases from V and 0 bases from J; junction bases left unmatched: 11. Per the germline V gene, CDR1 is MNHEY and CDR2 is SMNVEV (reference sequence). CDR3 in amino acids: CASSSSSPGTGGSYEQYF. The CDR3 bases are TGTGCCAGCAGTTCATCTTCTCCCGGGACAGGGGGCTCCTACGAGCAGTACTTC.